The source of this T cell receptor beta chain is a study of blood T cell repertoires in COVID-19. Whole-study context: Nucleic acid was either cDNA or gDNA, and it came from T cells, B-cell-depleted T cells, or PBMCs.

TCRdb keeps only in-frame clones here, not all; method: immunoSEQ multiplex PCR. The sample lists approximately 170,000 clones; approximately 80% were seen once. Cohort placement rested on clinical history that participants reported themselves. The germline gives CDR1 SGHRS, CDR2 YFSETQ. CDR3 length: 15 residues. V lost 0 bases and J lost 2, with 11 bases in between. V and J are TRBV5-1 and TRBJ2-5; D is possibly TRBD1 (6 bases). Specimen: PBMCs or T cells enriched from blood (not recorded which). This clonotype originated in a woman between 45 and 60 years old who had recovered from COVID-19. The chain's CDR3 is CASSLAPGEQETQYF. The CDR3 region has the DNA TGCGCCAGCAGCTTGGCTCCAGGGGAACAAGAGACCCAGTACTTC.